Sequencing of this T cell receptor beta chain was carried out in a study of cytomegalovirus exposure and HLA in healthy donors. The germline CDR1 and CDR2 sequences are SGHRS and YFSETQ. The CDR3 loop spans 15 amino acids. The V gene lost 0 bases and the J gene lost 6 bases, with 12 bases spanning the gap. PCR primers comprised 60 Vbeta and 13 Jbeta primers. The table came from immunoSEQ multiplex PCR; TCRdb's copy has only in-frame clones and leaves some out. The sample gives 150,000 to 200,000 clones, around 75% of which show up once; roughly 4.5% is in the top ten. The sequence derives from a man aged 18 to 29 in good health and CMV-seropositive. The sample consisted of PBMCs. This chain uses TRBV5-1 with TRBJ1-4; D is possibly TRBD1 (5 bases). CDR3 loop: CASSLDGGEDEKLFF. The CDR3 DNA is TGCGCCAGCAGCTTGGACGGGGGAGAGGATGAAAAACTGTTTTTT.